These T cell receptor beta chains were read from a single sample in a study of T-cell memory formation after mild COVID-19. Via MiXCR, TCRdb re-called the 5' RACE reads, giving one row per CDR3 protein. The sample lists 250,000 to 300,000 distinct CDR3 sequences, less than 20% occurring once. The sequencing sample was made of PBMCs or a T cell subset sorted from them (not recorded which). The receptors were sampled from a young man who had mild COVID-19 (a few samples of this study predate the infection). Cell type and time point are not known. CDR3s include the opening cysteine and the closing phenylalanine or tryptophan. The D gene is left open where the match is weak. Rows may omit the clone size; those that give it use once, few, many or a size class.

abundance	d_gene	v_gene	j_gene	CDR3nt	CDR3aa
many	-	TRBV5-6	TRBJ2-3	TGTGCCAGCAGCGAACAGGTGGATACGCAGTATTTT	CASSEQVDTQYF
few	-	TRBV12-5	TRBJ2-2	TGTGCTAGTGGTTTTCTCCGTCAGGACTCCACCGGGGAGCTGTTTTTT	CASGFLRQDSTGELFF
many	-	TRBV7-9	TRBJ1-5	TGTGCCAGCAGCCGAGAGCCCCATAGCAATCAGCCCCAGCATTTT	CASSREPHSNQPQHF
-	-	TRBV3-1	TRBJ2-1	TGTGCCAGCAGCCGACCCAGGGGTAGCACCGGTGACAATGAGCAGTTCTTC	CASSRPRGSTGDNEQFF
few	-	TRBV29-1	TRBJ1-2	TGCAGCGTTCGGGGGCAGCCCTATGGCTACACCTTC	CSVRGQPYGYTF
many	-	TRBV29-1	TRBJ2-7	TGCAGCGTTGGCGGGTCCAGGGGAAGATCCTACGAGCAGTACTTC	CSVGGSRGRSYEQYF
-	TRBD1	TRBV5-1	TRBJ1-1	TGCGCCAGCAGCCGGGACAGGGCTGAAGCTTTCTTT	CASSRDRAEAFF
many	-	TRBV10-2	TRBJ1-5	TGCGCCAGCACCGAGGGTATGGGGCCGGGGAATCAGCCCCAGCATTTT	CASTEGMGPGNQPQHF
-	TRBD1	TRBV12-3/TRBV12-4	TRBJ2-3	TGTGCCAGCAGTTATGGGGACAGGGACCTCACAGATACGCAGTATTTT	CASSYGDRDLTDTQYF
few	TRBD2	TRBV28	TRBJ2-3	TGTGCCAGCAGTTTCTCAAGACCTTCTAGCGGGGGGGCCCTGGCAGATACGCAGTATTTT	CASSFSRPSSGGALADTQYF
few	-	TRBV7-2	TRBJ1-4	TGTGCCAGCAGGAGAAACGGGGGGAATAATGAAAAACTGTTTTTT	CASRRNGGNNEKLFF
few	TRBD2	TRBV4-2	TRBJ2-3	TGTGCCAGCAGCCAAGCCCATGGTGGGGGGAGGGCAGATACGCAGTATTTT	CASSQAHGGGRADTQYF
-	-	TRBV12-3/TRBV12-4	TRBJ2-3	TGTGCCAGCAGTGCGGGACTTGGGCCCACAGATACGCAGTATTTT	CASSAGLGPTDTQYF
few	TRBD1	TRBV5-6	TRBJ1-5	TGTGCCAGCCGGAGACAGGGGCAAGGACAGCCCCAGCATTTT	CASRRQGQGQPQHF
-	TRBD2	TRBV10-3	TRBJ2-3	TGTGCCATCAAATCGGGTAGCGGGGGGCCGGGAGATACGCAGTATTTT	CAIKSGSGGPGDTQYF
many	-	TRBV5-1	TRBJ2-3	TGCGCCAGCAGCGGCGAGGGGGCAGATACGCAGTATTTT	CASSGEGADTQYF
few	-	TRBV18	TRBJ2-7	TGTGCCAGCTCACCAGGGGCTGACTACGAGCAGTACTTC	CASSPGADYEQYF
-	TRBD1	TRBV20-1	TRBJ2-7	TGCAGTGCCGAGAGGAGGGCAGGGGGCAGGTACGAGCAGTACTTC	CSAERRAGGRYEQYF
many	TRBD1	TRBV7-2	TRBJ2-5	TGTGCCAGCAGCCTTTTTGGGACAGGGGGAGAGACCCAGTACTTC	CASSLFGTGGETQYF
few	TRBD2	TRBV7-2	TRBJ2-7	TGTGCCAGCAGCTTAGCGCTCGGACTAGCGGGGGGGAACGAGCAGTACTTC	CASSLALGLAGGNEQYF
few	TRBD1	TRBV7-6	TRBJ1-1	TGTGCCAGCAGCTTAGTGGGGACAGGGGTTAGCGACACTGAAGCTTTCTTT	CASSLVGTGVSDTEAFF
many	-	TRBV4-3	TRBJ2-3	TGCGCCAGCAGCCAAGAGGCGGTAAATCAAGATACGCAGTATTTT	CASSQEAVNQDTQYF
-	TRBD2	TRBV7-9	TRBJ2-3	TGTGCCAGCAGCCGGGGGGGCGCGTCAGATACGCAGTATTTT	CASSRGGASDTQYF
few	-	TRBV10-1	TRBJ1-2	TGCGCCACCATCGGGGATGGCGGAAACTATGGCTACACCTTC	CATIGDGGNYGYTF
-	-	TRBV7-2	TRBJ2-1	TGTGCCAGCAGCTTATGGGGAACCAGCAATGAGCAGTTCTTC	CASSLWGTSNEQFF
-	TRBD1	TRBV27	TRBJ1-5	TGTGCCAGCAGTGCGCGCTACAGGGGAAGCAATCAGCCCCAGCATTTT	CASSARYRGSNQPQHF
few	-	TRBV20-1	TRBJ1-4	TGCAGTGCTAGACGCGCAGGGCGGAAGGAAAAACTGTTTTTT	CSARRAGRKEKLFF
-	-	TRBV5-8	TRBJ2-1	TGTGCCAGCAGCTTTGGCCCCGAGTTGGGGCAGTTCTTC	CASSFGPELGQFF
-	-	TRBV7-3	TRBJ2-5	TGTGCCAGCAGCTTAAGTGCCTCAGTGACCCAGTACTTC	CASSLSASVTQYF
many	TRBD2	TRBV7-2	TRBJ2-5	TGTGCCAGCAGCTTCGGGGACTACGAGACCCAGTACTTC	CASSFGDYETQYF
-	TRBD1	TRBV2	TRBJ2-5	TGTGCCAGCAGTGAAGCGCCAGGGGGAGAGACCCAGTACTTC	CASSEAPGGETQYF